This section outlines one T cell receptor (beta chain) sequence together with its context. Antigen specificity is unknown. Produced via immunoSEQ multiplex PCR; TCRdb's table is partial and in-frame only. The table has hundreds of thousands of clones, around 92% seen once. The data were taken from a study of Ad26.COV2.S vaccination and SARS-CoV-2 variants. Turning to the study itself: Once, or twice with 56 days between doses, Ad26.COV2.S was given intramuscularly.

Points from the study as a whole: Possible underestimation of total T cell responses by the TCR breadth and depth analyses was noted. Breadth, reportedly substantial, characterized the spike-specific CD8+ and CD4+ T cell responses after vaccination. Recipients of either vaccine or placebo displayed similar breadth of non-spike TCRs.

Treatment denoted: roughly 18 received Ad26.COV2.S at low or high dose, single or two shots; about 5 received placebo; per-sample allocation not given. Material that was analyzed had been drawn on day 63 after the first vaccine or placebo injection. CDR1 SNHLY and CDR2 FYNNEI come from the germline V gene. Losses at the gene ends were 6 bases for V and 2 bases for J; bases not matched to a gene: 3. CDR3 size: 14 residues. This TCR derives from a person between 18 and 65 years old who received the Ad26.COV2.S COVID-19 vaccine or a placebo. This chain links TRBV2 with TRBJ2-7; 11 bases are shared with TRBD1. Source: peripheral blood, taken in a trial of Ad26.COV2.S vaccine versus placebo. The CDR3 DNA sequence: TGTGCCAGCAGGAGGGACAGGGGGACCTACGAGCAGTACTTC. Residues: CASRRDRGTYEQYF. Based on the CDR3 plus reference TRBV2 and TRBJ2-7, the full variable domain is EPEVTQTPSHQVTQMGQEVILRCVPISNHLYFYWYRQILGQKVEFLVSFYNNEISEKSEIFDDQFSVERPDGSNFTLKIRSTKLEDSAMYFCASRRDRGTYEQYFGPGTRLTVT.